The sequence of this T cell receptor (beta chain) was determined in a study of shared clonotypes between healthy human individuals. Study observations and caveats: The rarefaction results pointed to incomplete sorted-subset sequencing despite large depth. Among donors, clonotype sharing was expected to be affected by sequencing depth.

Those who donated, Caucasian adults without exception, all lived in Nashville, Tennessee. CDR3 length: 13 residues. After removal of 6 bases from V and 10 bases from J, the junction contained 9 bases not matched to a gene. CDR1 and CDR2 (germline): MNHEY, SVGAGI. The assay was immunoSEQ multiplex PCR, and TCRdb's table has in-frame clones only and misses some. The table has roughly 640,000 clones, 97% seen once; the top ten hold around 0.058%. As regards this clone: Its specificity is not known.

Sequenced sample: naive CD4+ T cells sorted from blood. Stated subset: CD45RA+ positively selected. The rearrangement uses TRBV6-5 and TRBJ2-1; 7 bases fit TRBD2. The TCR was taken from a woman in her twenties or thirties in good health. This chain's CDR3 is CASRGLSPIEQFF. Here the CDR3 DNA reads TGTGCCAGCAGGGGACTATCCCCTATCGAGCAGTTCTTC.